Shown below are 26 T cell receptor beta chains from a single sample sequenced in a study of blood T cell repertoires in COVID-19. Clones were sequenced by immunoSEQ multiplex PCR, and TCRdb holds only the in-frame ones, with some missing. The sample includes about 520,000 clones, 80% to 90% seen only once; the top ten take approximately 3%. The specimen was peripheral blood. All receptors derive from a human donor in a cohort sampled during active COVID-19.

This chain connects TRBV10-3 to TRBJ1-4, with a weak D call TRBD1 (6 bases). Germline lookup yields CDR1 ENHRY and CDR2 SYGVKD. This CDR3 region has 15 residues. V was pared by 0 bases and J by 8 bases, with 13 bases between. The CDR3 spells CAISESSGAAEKLFF. The CDR3, as DNA: TGTGCCATCAGTGAGTCCTCAGGGGCCGCAGAAAAACTGTTTTTT.

This chain links TRBV11-1 with TRBJ2-7, with 7 bases aligning to TRBD2. Looked up from germline, CDR1 is SGHAT and CDR2 is FQDESV (reference sequence). The CDR3 loop spans 15 amino acids. The V gene end was trimmed by 7 bases and the J gene end by 2 bases; junction bases not matched to a gene: 11. CDR3 sequence (DNA): TGTGCCAGCAAAAGTTCGCGGGAGCTTCCCTACGAGCAGTACTTC. This translates into CASKSSRELPYEQYF.

This chain connects TRBV3-1 (or the pseudogene TRBV3-2) to TRBJ2-5; TRBD1 matches at 8 bases. The germline V gene encodes CDR1 LGHDT and CDR2 YNNKEL (reference sequence). This CDR3 has 14 amino acids. V dropped 3 bases and J dropped 4; count of bases not matched to a gene: 4. The CDR3: CASSQMTGVETQYF. The CDR3 coding sequence is TGTGCCAGCAGCCAGATGACAGGGGTAGAGACCCAGTACTTC.

The chain has TRBV11-2 and TRBJ2-1; 8 bases align to TRBD2. Germline trimming cut 5 bases from V and 7 bases from J; bases unmatched to any gene: 4. Germline V gene lookup returns CDR1 SGHAT and CDR2 FQNNGV. CDR3 length: 13 residues. For the CDR3, the DNA is TGTGCCAGCAGCCCGGGGGGGCGGAATGAGCAGTTCTTC. Translating gives CASSPGGRNEQFF.

The chain joins TRBV7-9 to TRBJ2-1, with D perhaps matching TRBD2 (5 bases). Trimming took off 1 base at V and 8 bases at J, with 9 bases between the two ends. The CDR3 contains 13 residues. Germline-derived CDR1 and CDR2 are SEHNR and FQNEAQ (reference sequence). CDR3 nucleotides: TGTGCCAGCAGCTTAGGGGGAGCCGATGAGCAGTTCTTC. Its translation: CASSLGGADEQFF.

The chain has TRBV4-2 and TRBJ1-1, with D possibly matching TRBD1 (5 bases). Germline V CDR1 and CDR2: LGHNA, YNFKEQ. The CDR3 is 17 amino acids. Trimming took off 0 bases at V and 6 bases at J, with 20 bases between the two ends. CDR3 in DNA: TGTGCCAGCAGCCAAGATAGTCGGGGGACGGGATTGTCTGAAGCTTTCTTT. Its protein product is CASSQDSRGTGLSEAFF.

V is TRBV7-2 and J is TRBJ2-7, with D unresolved. The CDR3 has 15 amino acids. The V gene lost 2 bases and the J gene lost 0 bases, with 11 bases spanning the gap. The germline V gene has CDR1 SGHTA and CDR2 FQGNSA. In DNA form, the CDR3 reads TGTGCCAGCAGCTTAAACAGTATACGCTCCTACGAGCAGTACTTC. Translating it yields CASSLNSIRSYEQYF.

The chain couples TRBV9 to TRBJ2-2; D might be TRBD1 (6 bases). CDR3 length equals 15 residues. The V gene lost 4 bases and the J gene lost 6 bases, with 16 bases spanning the gap. In germline, CDR1 is SGDLS, CDR2 YYNGEE. The CDR3 protein is CASSFNPQGAGELFF. The CDR3 nucleotides are TGTGCCAGCAGCTTCAATCCACAGGGCGCCGGGGAGCTGTTTTTT.

The rearrangement uses TRBV6-5 and TRBJ2-7; TRBD1 aligns across 7 bases. There are 14 residues in the CDR3. With V trimmed by 5 bases and J by 3 bases, 7 bases remained unmatched. Per the germline V gene, CDR1 is MNHEY and CDR2 is SVGAGI. The DNA of the CDR3 is TGTGCCAGCAGTCCCCAAGACAGGGACTACGAGCAGTACTTC. It translates to CASSPQDRDYEQYF.

The rearrangement links TRBV15 to TRBJ1-1, with unresolved D. The CDR3 extends over 14 amino acids. The ends were cut back, 1 base at V and 6 bases at J, with 12 bases in the middle. In germline, CDR1 is LNHNV, CDR2 YYDKDF (reference sequence). The CDR3 bases are TGTGCCACCAGCAGAGTGGGCCTTGGCGCTGAAGCTTTCTTT. It specifies CATSRVGLGAEAFF.

This clone appeared a single time. Other DNA sequences within the sample encode an identical CDR3. The CDR3 DNA reads TGTGCCAGCAGTCTAGGACTAGCGGGAGGTTACGAGCAGTACTTC. This encodes CASSLGLAGGYEQYF. The chain has TRBV27 and TRBJ2-7; 14 nucleotides line up with TRBD2. Germline V gene lookup returns CDR1 MNHEY and CDR2 SMNVEV (reference sequence). Trimming took 5 bases from V and 4 from J; bases not matched to a gene: 4. The CDR3 length is 15 residues.

The genes are TRBV30 and TRBJ2-2; 10 bases line up with TRBD2. CDR1 and CDR2 from the germline V gene are GTSNPN and SVGIG (reference sequence). The V gene end was trimmed by 0 bases and the J gene end by 0 bases; junction bases not matched to a gene: 1. CDR3 length equals 16 residues. CDR3 bases: TGTGCCTGGAGTGTAGGACTAGCGGCGAACACCGGGGAGCTGTTTTTT. Its protein product is CAWSVGLAANTGELFF. The full variable domain, with the rest looked up from reference TRBV30 and TRBJ2-2, is SQTIHQWPATLVQPVGSPLSLECTVEGTSNPNLYWYRQAAGRGLQLLFYSVGIGQISSEVPQNLSASRPQDRQFILSSKKLLLSDSGFYLCAWSVGLAANTGELFFGEGSRLTVL.

J is TRBJ1-1 and V is TRBV15; D is perhaps TRBD1 (5 bases). The CDR3 runs 15 residues. CDR1 LNHNV and CDR2 YYDKDF come from the germline V gene (reference sequence). V was clipped by 0 bases and J by 10 bases, with 18 bases between them. For the CDR3, the DNA is TGTGCCACCAGCAGAGATCAGATTAGGGGTTTAGGAGCTTTCTTT. Translating gives CATSRDQIRGLGAFF.

This clone was counted once. The CDR3 DNA reads TGTGCCAGCAGCTTAGCCGGGACTTTGGACCCGCGGGGCGCCGGGGAGCTGTTTTTT. This sequence encodes CASSLAGTLDPRGAGELFF. The chain carries TRBV5-5 and TRBJ2-2; possibly TRBD2 for D (6 bases). The CDR3 has 19 residues. Trimming removed 2 bases at V and 6 bases at J, with 26 bases between. Germline CDR1 reads SGHKS; CDR2 reads YYEKEE (reference sequence).

In nucleotides, the CDR3 is TGTGCCAGTATGGGAGACGCAACTAATGAAAAACTGTTTTTT. This translates into CASMGDATNEKLFF. The rearrangement joins TRBV19 to TRBJ1-4; D is unclear. V gave up 7 bases and J gave up 0 bases, with 9 bases separating them. CDR3 length: 14 amino acids. Germline V gene sequence: CDR1 LNHDA, CDR2 SQIVND (reference sequence).

The chain recombines TRBV2 with TRBJ1-5, with D unclear. Deletions cut 4 bases from V and 0 bases from J, with 10 bases between. Germline CDR1 is SNHLY and CDR2 is FYNNEI. The CDR3 is 15 residues long. CDR3 region: CASSGRGYSNQPQHF. In DNA, the CDR3 is TGTGCCAGCAGTGGGCGGGGATATAGCAATCAGCCCCAGCATTTT.

The chain employs TRBV10-3 and TRBJ2-3; 8 bases align to TRBD2. The V and J ends lost 11 bases and 0 bases, in that order; junction bases with no gene match: 10. The CDR3 is 15 amino acids. Per the germline V gene, CDR1 is ENHRY and CDR2 is SYGVKD. CDR3 residues: CAAGARTSSTDTQYF. The CDR3, as DNA: TGTGCCGCCGGAGCAAGGACTAGCAGCACAGATACGCAGTATTTT.

This clone was seen a single time. The chain combines TRBV9 with TRBJ1-5; possibly TRBD1 for D (6 bases). The CDR3 covers 15 residues. CDR1 and CDR2 from the germline V gene are SGDLS and YYNGEE. V lost 0 bases and J lost 7, with 14 bases in between. The CDR3 sequence: CASSVDSSGVQPQHF. CDR3 in DNA: TGTGCCAGCAGCGTAGATTCCTCAGGGGTCCAGCCCCAGCATTTT.

The chain employs TRBV15 and TRBJ1-5; D is ambiguous. The V gene lost 2 bases and the J gene lost 1 base, with 12 bases spanning the gap. The germline CDR1 and CDR2 sequences are LNHNV and YYDKDF (reference sequence). CDR3 length equals 16 residues. CDR3 protein: CATSRSLGASNQPQHF. The CDR3, as DNA: TGTGCCACCAGCAGATCTTTGGGAGCCAGCAATCAGCCCCAGCATTTT.

The sample holds many counts of this clone. Different DNA sequences within this sample yield the same CDR3. The chain employs TRBV18 and TRBJ2-5; 10 nucleotides agree with TRBD2. The J segment lost 3 bases and the V segment lost 4 bases, leaving 2 bases of the junction unmatched. Germline CDR1 is KGHSH and CDR2 is LQKENI. The CDR3 sequence is 14 residues long. CDR3 in amino acids: CASSRTSGKETQYF. CDR3 DNA: TGTGCCAGCTCACGAACTAGCGGGAAAGAGACCCAGTACTTC.

This sequence joins TRBV6-6 and TRBJ2-1; 11 bases map to TRBD2. CDR1 and CDR2 from the germline V gene are MNHNY and SVGAGI (reference sequence). Trimming removed 5 bases from V and 2 bases from J; junction bases left unmatched: 5. CDR3 size: 16 residues. The DNA of the CDR3 is TGTGCCAGCAGTCAAATGGGACTAGCGGCCTACAATGAGCAGTTCTTC. Encoded protein: CASSQMGLAAYNEQFF.

This clone was recorded a few times. CDR3 nucleotide sequence: TGCGCCAGCAGCTTGCAGGGGAACACTGAAGCTTTCTTT. Translation gives CASSLQGNTEAFF. The V and J genes are TRBV5-1 and TRBJ1-1, with D perhaps TRBD1 (5 bases). V was shortened by 1 base and J by 1 base, with 5 bases between the two germline ends. CDR3 length equals 13 residues. The germline V gene encodes CDR1 SGHRS and CDR2 YFSETQ.

The rearrangement joins TRBV3-1 (or the pseudogene TRBV3-2) to TRBJ2-1; possibly TRBD2 for D (5 bases). Germline V gene sequence: CDR1 LGHDT, CDR2 YNNKEL (reference sequence). Trimming removed 5 bases at V and 8 bases at J, with 16 bases between. The length of the CDR3 is 14 residues. Here the CDR3 DNA reads TGTGCCAGCAGCTCCCATACTAGTACCCATGAGCAGTTCTTC. Amino acid sequence: CASSSHTSTHEQFF.

V gene TRBV27 combines with J gene TRBJ2-1; 10 bases map to TRBD2. The germline V gene has CDR1 MNHEY and CDR2 SMNVEV (reference sequence). This CDR3 contains 15 residues. V lost 7 bases and J lost 1; bases outside the gene matches: 4. The CDR3 nucleotides are TGTGCCAGCACCCCTAGCGGGAGATCCTACAATGAGCAGTTCTTC. Translated, it gives CASTPSGRSYNEQFF.

This sequence joins TRBV30 and TRBJ2-1, with 7 bases identical to TRBD2. This CDR3 is built from 13 residues. Germline V lookup: CDR1 GTSNPN, CDR2 SVGIG (reference sequence). The trim removed 2 bases at V and 9 bases at J, leaving 7 bases unmatched. The CDR3 spells CAWSLQRDSEQFF. CDR3 in DNA: TGTGCCTGGAGTCTTCAGCGGGATAGTGAGCAGTTCTTC.

The CDR3 spells CAGQGTSSGNTIYF. The DNA of the CDR3 is TGTGCCGGACAGGGGACGAGCTCTGGAAACACCATATATTTT. This chain uses TRBV30 with TRBJ1-3, with 9 bases identical to TRBD1. This CDR3 contains 14 residues. The V gene end was trimmed by 8 bases and the J gene end by 0 bases; junction bases not matched to a gene: 5. The germline gives CDR1 GTSNPN, CDR2 SVGIG (reference sequence).